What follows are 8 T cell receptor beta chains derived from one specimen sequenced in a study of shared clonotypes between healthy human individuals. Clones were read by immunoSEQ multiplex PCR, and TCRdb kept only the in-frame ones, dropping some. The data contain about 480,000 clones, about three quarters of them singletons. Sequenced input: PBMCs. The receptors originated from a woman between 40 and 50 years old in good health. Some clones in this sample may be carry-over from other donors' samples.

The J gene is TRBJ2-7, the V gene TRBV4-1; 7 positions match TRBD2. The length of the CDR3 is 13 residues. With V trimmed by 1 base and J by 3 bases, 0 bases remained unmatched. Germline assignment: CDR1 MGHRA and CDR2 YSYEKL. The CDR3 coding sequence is TGCGCCAGCAGCCAAGGGACTAGCTACGAGCAGTACTTC. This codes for CASSQGTSYEQYF.

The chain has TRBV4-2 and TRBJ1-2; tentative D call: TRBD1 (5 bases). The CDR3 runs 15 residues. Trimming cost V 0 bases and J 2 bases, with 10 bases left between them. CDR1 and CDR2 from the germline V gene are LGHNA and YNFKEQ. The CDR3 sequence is CASSQDQDNNYGYTF. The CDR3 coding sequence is TGTGCCAGCAGCCAAGATCAGGACAACAACTATGGCTACACCTTC.

The CDR3 protein is CASSEGPVLYEQYF. CDR3 sequence (DNA): TGTGCCAGCAGTGAAGGGCCCGTTCTCTACGAGCAGTACTTC. V usage is TRBV2 and J usage is TRBJ2-7; no reliable D call. The germline V gene encodes CDR1 SNHLY and CDR2 FYNNEI. Between the trimmed V and J ends, which lost 1 base and 3 bases, there was a span of 10 bases. The CDR3 consists of 14 residues.

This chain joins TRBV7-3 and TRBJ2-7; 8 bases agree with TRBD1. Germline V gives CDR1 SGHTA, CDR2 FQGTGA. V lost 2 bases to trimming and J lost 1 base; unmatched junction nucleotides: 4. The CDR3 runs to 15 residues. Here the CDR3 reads CASSLDRGHSYEQYF. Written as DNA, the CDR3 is TGTGCCAGCAGCTTAGACAGGGGACATTCCTACGAGCAGTACTTC.

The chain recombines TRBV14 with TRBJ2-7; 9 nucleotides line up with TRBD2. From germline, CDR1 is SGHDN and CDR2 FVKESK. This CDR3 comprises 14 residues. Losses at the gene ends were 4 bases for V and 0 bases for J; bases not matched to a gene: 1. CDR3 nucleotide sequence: TGTGCCAGCAGCCGTAGCGGGAGCTCCTACGAGCAGTACTTC. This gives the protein CASSRSGSSYEQYF.

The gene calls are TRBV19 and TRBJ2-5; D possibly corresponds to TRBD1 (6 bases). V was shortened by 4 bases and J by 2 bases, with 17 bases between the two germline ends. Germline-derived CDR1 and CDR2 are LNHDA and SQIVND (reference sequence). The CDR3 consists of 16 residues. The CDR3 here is CASSTRTAFLQETQYF. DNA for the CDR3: TGTGCCAGTAGTACTCGGACAGCCTTTCTACAAGAGACCCAGTACTTC.

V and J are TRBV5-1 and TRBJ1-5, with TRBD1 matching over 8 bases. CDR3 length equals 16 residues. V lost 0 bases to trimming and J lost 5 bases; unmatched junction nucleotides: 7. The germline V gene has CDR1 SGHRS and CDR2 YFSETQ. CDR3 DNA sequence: TGCGCCAGCAGCTTGGCCTCGGACAGGGTCTATCAGCCCCAGCATTTT. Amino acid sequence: CASSLASDRVYQPQHF.

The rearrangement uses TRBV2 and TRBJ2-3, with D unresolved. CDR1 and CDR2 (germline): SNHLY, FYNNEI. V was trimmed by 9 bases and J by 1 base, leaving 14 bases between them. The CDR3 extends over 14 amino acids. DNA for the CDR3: TGTGCCAGGGTCGTGGGTCGCGGCACAGATACGCAGTATTTT. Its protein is CARVVGRGTDTQYF.